This T cell receptor (beta chain) appears in the sequencing data of a study of T-cell reconstitution after alpha-beta-depleted transplantation in children. Comment on this clonotype: Antigen: not known.

This CDR3 contains 13 residues. Per the germline V gene, CDR1 is DFQATT and CDR2 is SNEGSKA (reference sequence). Trimming removed 2 bases from V and 4 bases from J; junction bases left unmatched: 1. Library preparation (for TCRbeta) was performed with unique molecular identifiers. TCRdb re-derived calls from the PCR reads in MiXCR, one entry per CDR3 protein. The data contain fewer than 750,000 distinct CDR3 sequences, 27% of them singletons. Study observations and caveats: The study reportedly traced alpha-beta T cells about two months after transplant to several hundred expanded graft clones.

The V and J genes are TRBV20-1 and TRBJ2-7; TRBD2 aligns across 11 bases. The sequences come from PBMCs, collected before TCRalphabeta/CD19-depleted stem cell transplant. This clonotype originated in a boy younger than two with Wiskott-Aldrich syndrome, due to receive a stem cell transplant. The CDR3 DNA is TGCAGTGCTAGACGACTAGCGGGATACGAGCAGTACTTC. This encodes CSARRLAGYEQYF.